The table lists the clone carrying this T cell receptor (beta chain) with a few counts. What it recognizes is unknown. One junction end does not reproduce the germline sequence, and a read error may be involved. In the same sample, other DNA sequences code for this CDR3. The sample belongs to a study of OX40 agonist ivuxolimab in advanced cancers. Study in general: Hepatocellular carcinoma, melanoma, renal cell or head and neck cancer occurred in dose-escalation patients.

The table came from immunoSEQ multiplex PCR; TCRdb's copy has only in-frame clones and leaves some out. Among under 65,000 clones listed, about 86% were seen once. This CDR3 region has 14 residues. Germline lookup yields CDR1 MNHNS and CDR2 SASEGT. General study results and limits: Clonal expansion by week 6 occurred in CD4+ and CD8+ blood T cells (at 0.1 to 3.0 mg/kg). Expanded clones tended on average to be more numerous among CD8+ T cells than CD4+.

The sequences come from CD4+ or CD8+ T cells sorted from blood, collected in a trial of the OX40 agonist ivuxolimab. The TCR sequence derives from an adult with an advanced solid tumor such as melanoma, head and neck, liver or kidney cancer. V gene TRBV6-1 combines with J gene TRBJ2-2; no firm D call. The CDR3 nucleotides are TGTGCCAGTAGTGTTGGTGGATACACCGGGGAGCTGTTTTTT. Residues: CASSVGGYTGELFF.